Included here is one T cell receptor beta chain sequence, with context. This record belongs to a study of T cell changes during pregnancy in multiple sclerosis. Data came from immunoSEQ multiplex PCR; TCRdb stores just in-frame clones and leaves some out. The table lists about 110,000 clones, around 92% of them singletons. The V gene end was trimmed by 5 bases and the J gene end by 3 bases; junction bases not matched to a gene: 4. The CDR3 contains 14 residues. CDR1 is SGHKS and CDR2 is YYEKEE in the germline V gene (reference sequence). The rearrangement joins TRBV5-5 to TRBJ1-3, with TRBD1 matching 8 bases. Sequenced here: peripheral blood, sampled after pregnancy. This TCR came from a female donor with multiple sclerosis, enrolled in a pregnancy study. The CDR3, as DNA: TGTGCCAGCAGTGGACAGGGTCGTGGAAACACCATATATTTT. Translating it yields CASSGQGRGNTIYF.